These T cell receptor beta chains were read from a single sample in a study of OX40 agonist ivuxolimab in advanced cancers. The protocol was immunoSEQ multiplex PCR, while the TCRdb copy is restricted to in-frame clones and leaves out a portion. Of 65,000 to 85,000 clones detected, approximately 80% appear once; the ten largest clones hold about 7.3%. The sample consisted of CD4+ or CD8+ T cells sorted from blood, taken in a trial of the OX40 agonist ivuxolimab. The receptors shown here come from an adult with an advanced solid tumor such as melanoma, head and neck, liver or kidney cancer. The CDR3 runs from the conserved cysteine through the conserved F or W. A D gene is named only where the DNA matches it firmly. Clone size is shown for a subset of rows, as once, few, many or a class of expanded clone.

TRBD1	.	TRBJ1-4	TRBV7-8	CASSLDREWQRTNEKLFF	TGTGCCAGCAGCTTGGACAGGGAGTGGCAGCGAACTAATGAAAAACTGTTTTTT
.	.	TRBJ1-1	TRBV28	CASSLYVQQAFF	TGTGCCAGCAGTCTTTATGTACAGCAAGCTTTCTTT
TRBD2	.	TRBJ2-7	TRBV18	CASSPSLAGLGEQYF	TGTGCCAGCTCACCGTCCCTAGCGGGTTTGGGCGAGCAGTACTTC
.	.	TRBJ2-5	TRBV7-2	CASSLASGAEETQYF	TGTGCCAGCAGCTTAGCGTCGGGGGCGGAAGAGACCCAGTACTTC
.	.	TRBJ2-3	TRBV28	CASSSYFGTDTQYF	TGTGCCAGCAGTTCGTACTTCGGCACAGATACGCAGTATTTT
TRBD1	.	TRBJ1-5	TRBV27	CASNPSGTGKYQPQHF	TGTGCCAGCAACCCTTCCGGGACAGGGAAGTATCAGCCCCAGCATTTT
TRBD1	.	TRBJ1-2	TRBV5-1	CASSLQQGADGYTF	TGCGCCAGCAGCTTGCAACAGGGGGCGGATGGCTACACCTTC
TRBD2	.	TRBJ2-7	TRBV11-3	CASSARPGTSGRRREQYF	TGTGCCAGCAGCGCCCGTCCCGGGACTAGCGGGAGGCGGCGGGAGCAGTACTTC
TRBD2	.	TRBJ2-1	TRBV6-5	CASSSRGGPNEQFF	TGTGCCAGCAGTTCCCGCGGGGGGCCCAATGAGCAGTTCTTC
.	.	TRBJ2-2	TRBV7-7	CASSLAWTGELFF	TGTGCTAGCAGCTTAGCCTGGACCGGGGAGCTGTTTTTT
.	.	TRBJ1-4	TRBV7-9	CASSLSTANEKLFF	TGTGCCAGCAGCTTATCGACAGCTAATGAAAAACTGTTTTTT
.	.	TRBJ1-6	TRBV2	CASSDPSLGVYNSPLHF	TGTGCCAGCAGTGATCCGTCCCTGGGGGTATATAATTCACCCCTCCACTTT
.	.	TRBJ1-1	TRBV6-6	CASSYAGEDMNTEAFF	TGTGCCAGCAGTTACGCGGGCGAGGACATGAACACTGAAGCTTTCTTT
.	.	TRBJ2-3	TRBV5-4	CASSQGPQSSTDTQYF	TGTGCCAGCAGTCAGGGGCCTCAATCTAGCACAGATACGCAGTATTTT
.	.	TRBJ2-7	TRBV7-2	CASSLGAGILGQYF	TGTGCCAGCAGCTTAGGGGCGGGGATACTTGGGCAGTACTTC
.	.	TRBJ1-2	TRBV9	CASSGTGTYGYTF	TGTGCCAGCAGCGGAACAGGGACCTATGGCTACACCTTC
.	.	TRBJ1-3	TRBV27	CASSSGVSGNTIYF	TGTGCCAGCAGTTCGGGGGTATCTGGAAACACCATATATTTT
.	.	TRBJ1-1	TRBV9	CASSVVGGNTEAFF	TGTGCCAGCAGCGTAGTCGGGGGAAACACTGAAGCTTTCTTT
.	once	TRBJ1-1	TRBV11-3	CASSLQGQGTEAFF	TGTGCCAGCAGCCTGCAGGGGCAGGGCACTGAAGCTTTCTTT
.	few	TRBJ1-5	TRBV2	CASSAGVRQPQHF	TGTGCCAGCAGTGCCGGGGTTAGGCAGCCCCAGCATTTT
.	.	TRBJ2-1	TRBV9	CASSVDSPSYNEQFF	TGTGCCAGCAGCGTAGATTCACCCTCCTACAATGAGCAGTTCTTC
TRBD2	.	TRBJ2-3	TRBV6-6	CASSDHGGKSDTQYF	TGTGCCAGCAGTGATCACGGGGGGAAGTCAGATACGCAGTATTTT
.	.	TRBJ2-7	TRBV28	CASSLSRRSGEQYF	TGTGCCAGCAGTTTATCCCGCAGGTCCGGGGAGCAGTACTTC
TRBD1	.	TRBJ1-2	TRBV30	CAWREGGGPGYGYTF	TGTGCCTGGAGGGAGGGAGGGGGCCCAGGCTATGGCTACACCTTC
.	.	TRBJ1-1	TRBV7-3	CASSLSRDTEAFF	TGTGCCAGCAGCTTAAGCAGGGACACTGAAGCTTTCTTT
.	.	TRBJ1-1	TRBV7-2	CASSSPLGPTEAFF	TGTGCCAGCAGCTCTCCTTTGGGACCCACTGAAGCTTTCTTT
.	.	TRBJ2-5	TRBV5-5	CASSLGGAFQETQYF	TGTGCCAGCAGCTTGGGCGGGGCCTTCCAAGAGACCCAGTACTTC
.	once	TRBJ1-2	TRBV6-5	CASSSPRAPGDGYTF	TGTGCCAGCAGTTCCCCCCGGGCTCCTGGAGATGGCTACACCTTC
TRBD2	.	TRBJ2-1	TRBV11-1	CASKLGRVTYNEQFF	TGTGCCAGCAAATTAGGGAGGGTTACCTACAATGAGCAGTTCTTC
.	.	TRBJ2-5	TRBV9	CASSVPQSGLDQETQYF	TGTGCCAGCAGCGTGCCCCAATCCGGACTCGACCAAGAGACCCAGTACTTC
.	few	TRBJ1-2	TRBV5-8	CASSHTGTDYGYTF	TGTGCCAGCAGCCATACCGGGACGGACTATGGCTACACCTTC
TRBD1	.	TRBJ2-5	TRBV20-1	CSSGQEETQYF	TGCAGCTCGGGACAGGAGGAGACCCAGTACTTC
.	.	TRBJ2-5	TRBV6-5	CASSHLGEETQYF	TGTGCCAGCAGCCATTTAGGGGAGGAGACCCAGTACTTC
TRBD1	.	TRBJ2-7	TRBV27	CASSSRTGGSEQYF	TGTGCCAGCAGTTCACGGACAGGGGGAAGCGAGCAGTACTTC
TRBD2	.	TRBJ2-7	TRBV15	CATSRVASGGLYEQYF	TGTGCCACCAGCAGAGTCGCTAGCGGGGGCCTCTACGAGCAGTACTTC
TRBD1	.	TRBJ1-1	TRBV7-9	CASNQWTGGTEAFF	TGTGCCAGCAACCAATGGACAGGGGGGACTGAAGCTTTCTTT
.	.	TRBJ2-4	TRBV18	CASSPDYQLDQYF	TGTGCCAGCTCTCCGGACTACCAATTGGATCAGTACTTC
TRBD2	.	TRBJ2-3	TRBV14	CASSRIRGTSGSTDTQYF	TGTGCCAGCAGCCGCATTAGGGGGACTAGCGGAAGCACAGATACGCAGTATTTT
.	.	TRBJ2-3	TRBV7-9	CASSLPPTPTDTQYF	TGTGCCAGCAGCTTACCCCCGACACCCACAGATACGCAGTATTTT
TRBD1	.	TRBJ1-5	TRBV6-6	CASSYWTGSGNQPQHF	TGTGCCAGCAGTTACTGGACAGGGTCCGGCAATCAGCCCCAGCATTTT
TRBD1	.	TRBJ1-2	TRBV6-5	CASSQGQGNYYGYTF	TGTGCCAGCAGTCAGGGACAGGGGAACTACTATGGCTACACCTTC
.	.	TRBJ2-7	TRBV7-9	CASSLNYEQYF	TGTGCCAGCAGCTTGAATTACGAGCAGTACTTC